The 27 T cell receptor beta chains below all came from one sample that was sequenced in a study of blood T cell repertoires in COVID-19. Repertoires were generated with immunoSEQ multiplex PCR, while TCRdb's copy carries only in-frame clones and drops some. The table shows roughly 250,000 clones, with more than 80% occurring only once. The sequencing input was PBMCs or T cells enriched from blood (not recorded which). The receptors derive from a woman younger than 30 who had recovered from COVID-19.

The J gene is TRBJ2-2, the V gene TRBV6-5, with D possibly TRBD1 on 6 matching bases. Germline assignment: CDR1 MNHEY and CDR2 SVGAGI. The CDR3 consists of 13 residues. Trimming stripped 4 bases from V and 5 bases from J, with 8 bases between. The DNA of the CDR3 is TGTGCCAGCAGTTCAGGGGAGACCGGGGAGCTGTTTTTT. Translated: CASSSGETGELFF.

CDR3 nucleotide sequence: TGTGCCAGCTCACCCCTAGCGGGGCTGTACAATGAGCAGTTCTTC. Protein sequence: CASSPLAGLYNEQFF. This sequence joins TRBV18 and TRBJ2-1; 9 bases are a match to TRBD2. This CDR3 contains 15 residues. The junction had 4 bases not matched to a gene; V was cut back by 3 bases and J by 4 bases. Germline V gene data show CDR1 as KGHSH and CDR2 as LQKENI.

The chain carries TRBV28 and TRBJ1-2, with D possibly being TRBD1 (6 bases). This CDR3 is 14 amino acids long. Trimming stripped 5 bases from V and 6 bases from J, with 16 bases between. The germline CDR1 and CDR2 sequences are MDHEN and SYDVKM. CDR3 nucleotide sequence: TGTGCCAGCAGTGGGGGGGGCTGGGGGAATGGCTACACCTTC. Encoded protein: CASSGGGWGNGYTF.

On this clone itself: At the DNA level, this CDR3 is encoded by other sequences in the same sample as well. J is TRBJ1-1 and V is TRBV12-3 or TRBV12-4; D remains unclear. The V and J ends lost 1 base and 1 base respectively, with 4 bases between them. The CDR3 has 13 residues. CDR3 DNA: TGTGCCAGCAGTTTAGGAGGGAACACTGAAGCTTTCTTT. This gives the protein CASSLGGNTEAFF.

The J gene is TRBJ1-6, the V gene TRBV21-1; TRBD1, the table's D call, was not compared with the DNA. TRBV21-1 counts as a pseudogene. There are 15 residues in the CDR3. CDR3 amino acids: CASKQVGTGGSPLHF. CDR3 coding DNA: TGTGCCAGCAAGCAAGTGGGGACAGGGGGGTCACCCCTCCACTTT.

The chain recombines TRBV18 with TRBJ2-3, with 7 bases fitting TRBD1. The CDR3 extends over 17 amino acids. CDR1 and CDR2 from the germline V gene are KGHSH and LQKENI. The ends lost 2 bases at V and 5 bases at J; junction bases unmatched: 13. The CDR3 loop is CASSPIRTGAMGDTQYF. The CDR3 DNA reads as TGTGCCAGCTCACCAATCCGGACAGGAGCCATGGGAGATACGCAGTATTTT.

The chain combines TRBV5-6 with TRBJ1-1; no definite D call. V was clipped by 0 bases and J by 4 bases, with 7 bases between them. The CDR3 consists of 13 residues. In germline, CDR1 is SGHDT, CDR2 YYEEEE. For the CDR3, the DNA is TGTGCCAGCAGCTTGGGGGCTCCCACTGAAGCTTTCTTT. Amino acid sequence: CASSLGAPTEAFF.

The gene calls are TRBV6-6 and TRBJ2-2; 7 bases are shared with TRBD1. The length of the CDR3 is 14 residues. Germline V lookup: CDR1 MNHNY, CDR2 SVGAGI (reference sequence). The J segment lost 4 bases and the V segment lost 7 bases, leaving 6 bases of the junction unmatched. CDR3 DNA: TGTGCCAGCACCCGACAGGGCCTCACCGGGGAGCTGTTTTTT. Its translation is CASTRQGLTGELFF.

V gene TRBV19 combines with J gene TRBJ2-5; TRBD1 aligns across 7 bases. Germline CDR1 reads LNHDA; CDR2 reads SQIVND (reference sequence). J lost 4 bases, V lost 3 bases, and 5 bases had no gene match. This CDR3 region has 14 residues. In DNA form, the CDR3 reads TGTGCCAGTAGTATGGTGCCAGGGGGAGAGACCCAGTACTTC. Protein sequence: CASSMVPGGETQYF.

The CDR3 region is CASSPERTHGYTF. CDR3 coding DNA: TGTGCCAGCTCACCTGAGCGGACCCATGGCTACACCTTC. V is TRBV18 and J is TRBJ1-2; unclear D gene. Germline CDR1 reads KGHSH; CDR2 reads LQKENI. CDR3 size: 13 residues. V dropped 3 bases and J dropped 6 bases, with 11 bases sitting between them.

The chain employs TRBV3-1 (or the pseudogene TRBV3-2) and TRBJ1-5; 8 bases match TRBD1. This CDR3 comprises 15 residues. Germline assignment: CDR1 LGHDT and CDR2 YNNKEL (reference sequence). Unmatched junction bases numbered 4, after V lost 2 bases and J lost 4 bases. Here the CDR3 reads CASSQQGARNQPQHF. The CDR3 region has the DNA TGTGCCAGCAGCCAACAGGGGGCACGGAATCAGCCCCAGCATTTT.

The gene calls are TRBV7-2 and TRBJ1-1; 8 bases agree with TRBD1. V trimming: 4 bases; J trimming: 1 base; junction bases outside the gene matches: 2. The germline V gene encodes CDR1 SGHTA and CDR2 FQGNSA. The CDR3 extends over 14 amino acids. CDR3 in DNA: TGTGCCAGCAGCTCCCAGGGGGCGAACACTGAAGCTTTCTTT. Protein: CASSSQGANTEAFF.

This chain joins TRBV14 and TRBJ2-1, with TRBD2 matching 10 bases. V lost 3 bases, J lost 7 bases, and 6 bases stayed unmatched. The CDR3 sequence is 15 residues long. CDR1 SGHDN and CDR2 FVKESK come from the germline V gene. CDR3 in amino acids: CASSQPGLAYNEQFF. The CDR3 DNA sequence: TGTGCCAGCAGCCAGCCGGGACTAGCGTATAATGAGCAGTTCTTC.

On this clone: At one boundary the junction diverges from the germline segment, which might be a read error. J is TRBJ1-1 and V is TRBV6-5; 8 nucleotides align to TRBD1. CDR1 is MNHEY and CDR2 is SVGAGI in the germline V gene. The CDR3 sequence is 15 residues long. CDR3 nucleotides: TGCGCCAGCAGTTACACAACAGGGGGGCTCACTGAAGCTTTCTTT. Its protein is CASSYTTGGLTEAFF.

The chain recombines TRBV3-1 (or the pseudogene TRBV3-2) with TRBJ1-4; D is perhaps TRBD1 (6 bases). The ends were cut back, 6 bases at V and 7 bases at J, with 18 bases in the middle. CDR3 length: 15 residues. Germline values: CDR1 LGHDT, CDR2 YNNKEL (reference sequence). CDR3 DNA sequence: TGTGCCAGCAGTTATGAGACAGGACAAGGTGAAAAACTGTTTTTT. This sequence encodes CASSYETGQGEKLFF.

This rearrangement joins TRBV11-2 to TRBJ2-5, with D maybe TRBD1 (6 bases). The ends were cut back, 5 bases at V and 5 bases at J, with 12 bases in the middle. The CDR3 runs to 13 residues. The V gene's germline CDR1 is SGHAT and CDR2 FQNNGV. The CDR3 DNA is TGTGCCAGCAGCCGTCCAGGGGAGGAGACCCAGTACTTC. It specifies CASSRPGEETQYF.

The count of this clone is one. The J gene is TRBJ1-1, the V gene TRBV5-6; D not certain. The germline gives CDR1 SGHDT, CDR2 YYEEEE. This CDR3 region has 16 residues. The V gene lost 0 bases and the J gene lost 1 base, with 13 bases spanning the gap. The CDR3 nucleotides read TGTGCCAGCAGCTTGGGCCTGGGCAGATCGAACACTGAAGCTTTCTTT. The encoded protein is CASSLGLGRSNTEAFF.

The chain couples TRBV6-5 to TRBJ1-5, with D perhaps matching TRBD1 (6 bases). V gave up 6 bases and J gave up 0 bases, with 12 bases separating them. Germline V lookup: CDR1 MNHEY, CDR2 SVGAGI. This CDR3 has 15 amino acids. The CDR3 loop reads CASSKTGNSNQPQHF. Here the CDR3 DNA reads TGTGCCAGCAGCAAAACAGGGAATAGCAATCAGCCCCAGCATTTT.

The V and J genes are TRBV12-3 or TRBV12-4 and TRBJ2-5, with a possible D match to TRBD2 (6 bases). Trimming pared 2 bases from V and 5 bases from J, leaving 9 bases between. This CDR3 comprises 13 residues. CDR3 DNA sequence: TGTGCCAGCAGTTTACGGGGAGGCGAGACCCAGTACTTC. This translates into CASSLRGGETQYF.

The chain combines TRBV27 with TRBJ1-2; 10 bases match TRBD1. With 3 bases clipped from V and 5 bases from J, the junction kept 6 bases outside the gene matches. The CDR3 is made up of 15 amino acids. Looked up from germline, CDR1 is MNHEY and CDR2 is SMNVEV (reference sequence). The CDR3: CASSFRQGAIYGYTF. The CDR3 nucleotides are TGTGCCAGCAGTTTCCGACAGGGGGCGATTTATGGCTACACCTTC.

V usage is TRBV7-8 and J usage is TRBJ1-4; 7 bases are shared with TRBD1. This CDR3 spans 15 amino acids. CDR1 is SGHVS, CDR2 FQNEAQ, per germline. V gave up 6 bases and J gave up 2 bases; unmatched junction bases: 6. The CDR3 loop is CASSQLQGTNEKLFF. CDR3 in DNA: TGTGCCAGCAGTCAGTTACAGGGGACTAATGAAAAACTGTTTTTT. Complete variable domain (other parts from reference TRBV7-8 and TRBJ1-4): GAGVSQSPRYKVAKRGQDVALRCDPISGHVSLFWYQQALGQGPEFLTYFQNEAQLDKSGLPSDRFFAERPEGSVSTLKIQRTQQEDSAVYLCASSQLQGTNEKLFFGSGTQLSVL.

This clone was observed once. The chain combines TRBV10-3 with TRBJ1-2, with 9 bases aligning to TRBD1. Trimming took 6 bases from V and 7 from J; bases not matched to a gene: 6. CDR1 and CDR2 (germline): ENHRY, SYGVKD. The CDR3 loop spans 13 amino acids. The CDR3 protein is CAISGGQGGGYTF. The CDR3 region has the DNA TGTGCCATCAGCGGGGGACAGGGAGGTGGCTACACCTTC.

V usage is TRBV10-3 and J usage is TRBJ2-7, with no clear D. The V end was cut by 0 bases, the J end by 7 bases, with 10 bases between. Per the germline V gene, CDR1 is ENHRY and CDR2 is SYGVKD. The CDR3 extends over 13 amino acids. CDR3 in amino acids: CAISESRHQEQYF. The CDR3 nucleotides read TGTGCCATCAGTGAGTCAAGACACCAAGAGCAGTACTTC.

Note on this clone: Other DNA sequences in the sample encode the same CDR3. CDR3 sequence: CATSDPGGELFF. The CDR3 region has the DNA TGTGCCACCAGTGACCCGGGGGGGGAGCTGTTTTTT. This chain connects TRBV24-1 to TRBJ2-2; D might be TRBD2 (5 bases). CDR3 length: 12 amino acids. CDR1 and CDR2 (germline): KGHDR, SFDVKD. V lost 4 bases and J 8 bases, leaving 7 bases between the germline ends.

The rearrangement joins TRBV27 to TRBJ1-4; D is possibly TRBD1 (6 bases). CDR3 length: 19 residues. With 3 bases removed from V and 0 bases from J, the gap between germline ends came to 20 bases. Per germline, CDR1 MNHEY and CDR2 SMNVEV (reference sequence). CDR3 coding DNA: TGTGCCAGCAGTTTTCTTGTGGGACACCGAGTCCCAACTAATGAAAAACTGTTTTTT. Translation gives CASSFLVGHRVPTNEKLFF.

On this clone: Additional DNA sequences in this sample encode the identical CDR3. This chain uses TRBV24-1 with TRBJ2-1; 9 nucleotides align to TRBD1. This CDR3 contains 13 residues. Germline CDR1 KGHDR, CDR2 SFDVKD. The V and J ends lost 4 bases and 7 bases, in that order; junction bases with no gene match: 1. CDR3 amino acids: CATSETGGNEQFF. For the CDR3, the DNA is TGTGCCACCAGTGAGACAGGGGGAAATGAGCAGTTCTTC.

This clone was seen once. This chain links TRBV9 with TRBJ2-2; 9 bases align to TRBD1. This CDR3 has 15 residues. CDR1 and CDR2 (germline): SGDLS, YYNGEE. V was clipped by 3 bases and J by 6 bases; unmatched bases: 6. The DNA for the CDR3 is TGTGCCAGCAGCGCCAGACAGGGGGGAGCCGGGGAGCTGTTTTTT. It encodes CASSARQGGAGELFF.